A single sample gave rise to the 2 T cell receptor beta chains below, sequenced in a study of OX40 agonist ivuxolimab in advanced cancers. Library prep was done by the immunoSEQ multiplex PCR assay. The table was pulled from immuneACCESS by TCRdb, which kept in-frame rearrangements only. Such tables lose some clones; where checked, under half of the loss comes from unresolved V genes, and the rest has no known cause. The table for this sample lists 63,000 or so clones; over 80% of them were counted only once. The ten largest account for approximately 3.9% of the sample. The input for sequencing was CD4+ or CD8+ T cells sorted from blood, taken in a trial of the OX40 agonist ivuxolimab. All receptors come from an adult with an advanced solid tumor such as melanoma, head and neck, liver or kidney cancer.

This chain connects TRBV5-4 to TRBJ1-2, with 9 bases fitting TRBD1. The germline V gene encodes CDR1 SGHNT and CDR2 YYREEE (reference sequence). J gave up 4 bases and V 3 bases, and 4 bases lay outside the gene matches. The CDR3 contains 14 residues. The CDR3 sequence is CASSSTTGGYGYTF. CDR3 nucleotide sequence: TGTGCCAGCAGCTCTACGACAGGGGGCTATGGCTACACCTTC.

The chain combines TRBV5-6 with TRBJ2-2, with TRBD1 as a possible D gene (5 bases). Germline V lookup: CDR1 SGHDT, CDR2 YYEEEE. The V end lost 1 base, the J end lost 5 bases, and 15 bases lay between the germline ends. This CDR3 has 16 amino acids. Here the CDR3 reads CASSLMLQGFTGELFF. The CDR3 nucleotides read TGTGCCAGCAGCTTGATGTTGCAGGGATTTACCGGGGAGCTGTTTTTT.